These 7 T cell receptor beta chains came from one sample sequenced in a study of blood T cells in healthy people across ages. The use of a sample-barcoded 5' primer and a J-beta primer mix characterized a second PCR of roughly 7 to 11 cycles. TCRdb independently ran MiXCR on the 5' RACE reads; one entry per CDR3 protein. The data hold 600,000 to 1,000,000 distinct CDR3 sequences, with roughly 64% observed a single time. Material for sequencing was blood. These receptor sequences come from a man aged 25 to 45 in good health.

This chain links TRBV18 with TRBJ2-5; 15 bases line up with TRBD2. Germline trimming cut 1 base from V and 2 bases from J; bases unmatched to any gene: 8. Germline-derived CDR1 and CDR2 are KGHSH and LQKENI. The CDR3 length is 19 residues. This CDR3 reads CASSPRWTSGGAVQETQYF. The CDR3 DNA is TGTGCCAGCTCACCACGTTGGACTAGCGGGGGGGCCGTTCAAGAGACCCAGTACTTC.

V and J are TRBV2 and TRBJ2-6; D not certain. The germline V and J ends were trimmed by 10 bases and 3 bases, with 10 bases remaining between them. Germline V gene data show CDR1 as SNHLY and CDR2 as FYNNEI. The CDR3 contains 13 residues. The CDR3 DNA reads as TGTGCCACCCGCGGCTATGGGGCCAACGTCCTGACTTTC. Protein sequence: CATRGYGANVLTF.

The chain recombines TRBV28 with TRBJ2-7; 8 bases fit TRBD2. From germline, CDR1 is MDHEN and CDR2 SYDVKM. With 4 bases clipped from V and 5 bases from J, the junction kept 10 bases outside the gene matches. The CDR3 contains 15 residues. The CDR3: CASSSPGLVINEQYF. The CDR3 nucleotides are TGTGCCAGCAGTTCGCCGGGACTAGTCATCAACGAGCAGTACTTC.

This clonotype was detected only a few times. J is TRBJ2-7 and V is TRBV29-1; 7 nucleotides align to TRBD1. This CDR3 contains 12 residues. From germline, CDR1 is SQVTM and CDR2 ANQGSEA. V lost 6 bases, J lost 5 bases, and 7 bases stayed unmatched. CDR3 sequence (DNA): TGCAGCGTCGACCGACAGGGAGACGAGCAGTACTTC. Protein: CSVDRQGDEQYF.

This clonotype was detected a few times. The chain carries TRBV7-2 and TRBJ2-7, with D unresolved. Trimming took 0 bases from V and 2 from J, leaving 11 bases between them. The CDR3 contains 15 residues. Germline V gene sequence: CDR1 SGHTA, CDR2 FQGNSA. Here the CDR3 reads CASSLAGLSAYEQYF. CDR3 nucleotide sequence: TGTGCCAGCAGCTTAGCAGGGTTATCCGCCTACGAGCAGTACTTC.

For the CDR3, the DNA is TGCAGTGCTAGTCGGGGACAGTCAAACACTGAAGCTTTCTTT. This sequence encodes CSASRGQSNTEAFF. This chain joins TRBV20-1 and TRBJ1-1; TRBD1 matches at 7 bases. CDR3 length: 14 amino acids. With V trimmed by 3 bases and J by 2 bases, 6 bases remained unmatched. CDR1 is DFQATT, CDR2 SNEGSKA, per germline (reference sequence).

The J gene is TRBJ1-6, the V gene TRBV24-1; maybe TRBD1 (5 bases). The CDR3 runs to 13 residues. Trimming removed 5 bases from V and 8 bases from J, with 9 bases in between. CDR1 and CDR2 from the germline V gene are KGHDR and SFDVKD. CDR3 bases: TGTGCCACCAGTGCCGGGACCTATTCACCCCTCCACTTT. The encoded protein is CATSAGTYSPLHF.